The present T cell receptor (beta chain) was sequenced within a study of T-cell memory formation after mild COVID-19. The study's findings and limits: Pre-infection memory already had some responding clones, implying cross-reactive memory joined. Among contracting clones, CD4+ were mainly CM/EM and CD8+ enriched in EMRA.

TCRdb redid the calling of the 5' RACE reads with MiXCR, one entry per CDR3 protein. This table holds 250,000 to 350,000 distinct CDR3 sequences, more than 15% found once. This CDR3 has 14 residues. Germline V gene sequence: CDR1 LGHNA, CDR2 YSLEER. V was shortened by 0 bases and J by 7 bases, with 12 bases between the two germline ends. This clonotype was seen a few times. The antigen is not known. The clonotype originates from a man aged 18 to 30 who had mild COVID-19 (a few samples of this study predate the infection). Cell type and time point are not known. Sequencing was carried out using PBMCs or a T cell subset sorted from them (not recorded which). This chain uses TRBV4-3 with TRBJ2-5; D possibly corresponds to TRBD2 (5 bases). The CDR3 bases are TGCGCCAGCAGCCAAGACAGCGGCGGAGGGACCCAGTACTTC. It codes for CASSQDSGGGTQYF.